These T cell receptor beta chains were read from a single sample in a study of blood T cell repertoires in COVID-19. Clones were sequenced by immunoSEQ multiplex PCR, and TCRdb holds only the in-frame ones, with some missing. The repertoire holds about 440,000 clones, with around 89% as singletons. Sequencing was performed on peripheral blood. The receptors stem from a woman aged 25 to 45 with acute or convalescent COVID-19. Both conserved end residues are trimmed from each CDR3. A D gene is named only where the DNA matches it firmly.

d_call: TRBD1; cdr3_length: 15; j_call: TRBJ2-3; v_call: TRBV6-6; cdr3_aa: ASRRGQGDALADTQY
d_call: NA; cdr3_length: 11; j_call: TRBJ2-2; v_call: TRBV4-1; cdr3_aa: ASSQRRGGELF
d_call: NA; cdr3_length: 10; j_call: TRBJ2-7; v_call: TRBV7-9; cdr3_aa: ASSPRGYEQY
d_call: TRBD1; cdr3_length: 12; j_call: TRBJ1-4; v_call: TRBV7-2; cdr3_aa: ASSWTGSNEKLF
d_call: NA; cdr3_length: 13; j_call: TRBJ1-2; v_call: TRBV7-3; cdr3_aa: ASSLSGPGDYGYT
d_call: TRBD1; cdr3_length: 10; j_call: TRBJ1-1; v_call: TRBV29-1; cdr3_aa: SVAGQGVEAF
d_call: NA; cdr3_length: 11; j_call: TRBJ1-1; v_call: TRBV5-1; cdr3_aa: ASSPLGDTEAF
d_call: NA; cdr3_length: 12; j_call: TRBJ1-6; v_call: TRBV9; cdr3_aa: ASSVNSQNSPLH
d_call: NA; cdr3_length: 12; j_call: TRBJ1-2; v_call: TRBV29-1; cdr3_aa: SVAQDFTNYGYT
d_call: NA; cdr3_length: 13; j_call: TRBJ2-3; v_call: TRBV7-9; cdr3_aa: ASSFLGHSTDTQY
d_call: NA; cdr3_length: 13; j_call: TRBJ1-1; v_call: TRBV5-1; cdr3_aa: ASRGQGSVVTEAF
d_call: NA; cdr3_length: 11; j_call: TRBJ2-7; v_call: TRBV6-5; cdr3_aa: ASRLTESYEQY
d_call: TRBD1; cdr3_length: 13; j_call: TRBJ2-5; v_call: TRBV3-1/TRBV3-2; cdr3_aa: ASKRGTGVQETQY
d_call: TRBD1; cdr3_length: 13; j_call: TRBJ1-2; v_call: TRBV29-1; cdr3_aa: SVEFLTGDRYGYT
d_call: NA; cdr3_length: 11; j_call: TRBJ1-4; v_call: TRBV30; cdr3_aa: AWSKRRNEKLF
d_call: NA; cdr3_length: 13; j_call: TRBJ2-4; v_call: TRBV5-1; cdr3_aa: ASSLSPGTKNIQY
d_call: NA; cdr3_length: 14; j_call: TRBJ1-2; v_call: TRBV18; cdr3_aa: ASSPGRGFRLFGYT
d_call: NA; cdr3_length: 13; j_call: TRBJ2-1; v_call: TRBV6-5; cdr3_aa: ASSSLQTVYNEQF
d_call: NA; cdr3_length: 10; j_call: TRBJ2-1; v_call: TRBV19; cdr3_aa: ACRGSYNEQF
d_call: TRBD1; cdr3_length: 15; j_call: TRBJ1-5; v_call: TRBV24-1; cdr3_aa: ATSDSTGGLGNQPQH
d_call: TRBD2; cdr3_length: 16; j_call: TRBJ2-5; v_call: TRBV5-4; cdr3_aa: ASSLLALAGAPQETQY
d_call: NA; cdr3_length: 13; j_call: TRBJ2-6; v_call: TRBV9; cdr3_aa: ASSDRAGGANVLT
d_call: TRBD1; cdr3_length: 12; j_call: TRBJ2-7; v_call: TRBV10-2; cdr3_aa: ASSESRGLHEQY
d_call: TRBD1; cdr3_length: 12; j_call: TRBJ1-2; v_call: TRBV6-5; cdr3_aa: ASNPGQGESGYT
d_call: NA; cdr3_length: 13; j_call: TRBJ1-5; v_call: TRBV14; cdr3_aa: ASSRTIKGDQPQH
d_call: TRBD2; cdr3_length: 13; j_call: TRBJ2-1; v_call: TRBV7-8; cdr3_aa: ASSERLAGINEQF
d_call: TRBD1; cdr3_length: 12; j_call: TRBJ1-4; v_call: TRBV28; cdr3_aa: ASSPRTGWEKLF
d_call: NA; cdr3_length: 12; j_call: TRBJ2-1; v_call: TRBV7-9; cdr3_aa: ASSLVSAYNEQF
d_call: TRBD1; cdr3_length: 12; j_call: TRBJ2-3; v_call: TRBV15; cdr3_aa: ATSRVDREYTQY
d_call: NA; cdr3_length: 11; j_call: TRBJ2-1; v_call: TRBV6-5; cdr3_aa: ASSYSRNNEQF
d_call: TRBD2; cdr3_length: 14; j_call: TRBJ2-3; v_call: TRBV5-8; cdr3_aa: ASSFLYTGGGNTQY
d_call: NA; cdr3_length: 13; j_call: TRBJ2-1; v_call: TRBV3-1/TRBV3-2; cdr3_aa: ASSSGRGLYNEQF
d_call: NA; cdr3_length: 11; j_call: TRBJ1-3; v_call: TRBV12-3/TRBV12-4; cdr3_aa: ASSSPGGNTIY
d_call: TRBD1; cdr3_length: 12; j_call: TRBJ2-5; v_call: TRBV7-9; cdr3_aa: ASRAGTEQETQY
d_call: TRBD2; cdr3_length: 11; j_call: TRBJ2-1; v_call: TRBV29-1; cdr3_aa: SVASSGEGEQF
d_call: TRBD1; cdr3_length: 13; j_call: TRBJ1-1; v_call: TRBV5-1; cdr3_aa: ASSVTGGVYTEAF
d_call: NA; cdr3_length: 14; j_call: TRBJ1-5; v_call: TRBV28; cdr3_aa: ASSLMGGTKAQPQH
d_call: TRBD1; cdr3_length: 11; j_call: TRBJ1-1; v_call: TRBV9; cdr3_aa: ASSATGYTEAF
d_call: NA; cdr3_length: 11; j_call: TRBJ1-2; v_call: TRBV5-1; cdr3_aa: ASSLNPGVGYT
d_call: NA; cdr3_length: 11; j_call: TRBJ1-6; v_call: TRBV28; cdr3_aa: ASSFLLNSPLH